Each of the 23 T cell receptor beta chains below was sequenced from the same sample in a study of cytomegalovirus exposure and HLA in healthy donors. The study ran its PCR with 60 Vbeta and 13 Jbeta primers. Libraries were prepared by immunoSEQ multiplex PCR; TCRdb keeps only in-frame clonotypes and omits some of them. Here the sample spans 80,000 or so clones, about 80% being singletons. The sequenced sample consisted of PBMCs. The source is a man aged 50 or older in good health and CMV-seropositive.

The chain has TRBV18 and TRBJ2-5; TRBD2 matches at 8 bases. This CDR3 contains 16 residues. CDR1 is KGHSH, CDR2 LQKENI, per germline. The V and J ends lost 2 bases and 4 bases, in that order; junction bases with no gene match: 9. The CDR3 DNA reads TGTGCCAGCTCACCAAGAGCTAGCGGGCTCGCAGAGACCCAGTACTTC. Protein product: CASSPRASGLAETQYF.

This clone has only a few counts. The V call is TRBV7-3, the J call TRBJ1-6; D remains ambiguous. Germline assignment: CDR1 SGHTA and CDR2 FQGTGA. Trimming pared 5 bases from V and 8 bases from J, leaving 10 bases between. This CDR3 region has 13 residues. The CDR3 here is CASSPTRDSPLHF. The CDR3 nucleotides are TGTGCCAGCAGCCCCACACGGGATTCACCCCTCCACTTT.

In nucleotides, the CDR3 is TGCGCCAGCAGCTTGGCTAGACAGGGTTGGAGTAGAGCTTTCTTT. This encodes CASSLARQGWSRAFF. V and J are TRBV5-1 and TRBJ1-1; TRBD1 aligns across 7 bases. This CDR3 contains 15 residues. CDR1 is SGHRS, CDR2 YFSETQ, per germline. The V gene end was trimmed by 0 bases and the J gene end by 10 bases; junction bases not matched to a gene: 12.

The CDR3 sequence is CACRRRDRGPEAFF. CDR3 bases: TGTGCCTGCCGCCGACGGGACAGGGGCCCTGAAGCTTTCTTT. The V gene is TRBV30, the J gene TRBJ1-1; 10 nucleotides match TRBD1. CDR3 size: 14 residues. The V segment lost 6 bases and the J segment 6 bases; nucleotides outside the gene matches: 10. Per the germline V gene, CDR1 is GTSNPN and CDR2 is SVGIG (reference sequence). Looking up the rest from reference TRBV30 and TRBJ1-1 gives the full variable domain: SQTIHQWPATLVQPVGSPLSLECTVEGTSNPNLYWYRQAAGRGLQLLFYSVGIGQISSEVPQNLSASRPQDRQFILSSKKLLLSDSGFYLCACRRRDRGPEAFFGQGTRLTVV.

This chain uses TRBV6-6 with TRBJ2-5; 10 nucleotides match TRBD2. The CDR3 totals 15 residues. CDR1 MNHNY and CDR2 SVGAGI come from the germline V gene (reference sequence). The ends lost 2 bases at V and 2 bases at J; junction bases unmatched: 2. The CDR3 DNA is TGTGCCAGCAGTTACGGACTAGCGGAGCAAGAGACCCAGTACTTC. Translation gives CASSYGLAEQETQYF.

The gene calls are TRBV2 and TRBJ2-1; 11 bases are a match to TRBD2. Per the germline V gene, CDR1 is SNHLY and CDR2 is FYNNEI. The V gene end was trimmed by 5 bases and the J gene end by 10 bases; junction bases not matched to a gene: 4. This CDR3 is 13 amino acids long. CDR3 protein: CASSPGLAEEQFF. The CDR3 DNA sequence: TGTGCCAGCAGTCCGGGACTAGCGGAAGAGCAGTTCTTC. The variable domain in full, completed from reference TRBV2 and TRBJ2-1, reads EPEVTQTPSHQVTQMGQEVILRCVPISNHLYFYWYRQILGQKVEFLVSFYNNEISEKSEIFDDQFSVERPDGSNFTLKIRSTKLEDSAMYFCASSPGLAEEQFFGPGTRLTVL.

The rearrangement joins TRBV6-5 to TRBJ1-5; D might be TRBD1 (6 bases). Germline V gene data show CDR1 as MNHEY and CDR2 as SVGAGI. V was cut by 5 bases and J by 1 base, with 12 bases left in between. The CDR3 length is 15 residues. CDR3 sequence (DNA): TGTGCCAGCAGTACAACAGGGTTCAGCAATCAGCCCCAGCATTTT. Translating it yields CASSTTGFSNQPQHF.

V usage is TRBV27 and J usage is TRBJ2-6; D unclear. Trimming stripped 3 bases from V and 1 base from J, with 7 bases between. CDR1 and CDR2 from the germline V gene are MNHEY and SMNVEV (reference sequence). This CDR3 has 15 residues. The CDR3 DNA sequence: TGTGCCAGCAGTTTCTTGGCATCTGGGGCCAACGTCCTGACTTTC. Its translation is CASSFLASGANVLTF. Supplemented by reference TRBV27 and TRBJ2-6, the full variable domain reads EAQVTQNPRYLITVTGKKLTVTCSQNMNHEYMSWYRQDPGLGLRQIYYSMNVEVTDKGDVPEGYKVSRKEKRNFPLILESPSPNQTSLYFCASSFLASGANVLTFGAGSRLTVL.

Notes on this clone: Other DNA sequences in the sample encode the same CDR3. The CDR3 is CASSLDRVSSYEQYF. The CDR3 coding sequence is TGTGCCAGCAGCTTGGACAGAGTCAGCTCCTACGAGCAGTACTTC. The chain couples TRBV5-8 to TRBJ2-7, with D hard to call. Trimming shortened V by 0 bases and J by 0 bases, and 10 bases separated the two germline ends. This CDR3 region has 15 residues. Per germline, CDR1 SGHTS and CDR2 YDEGEE.

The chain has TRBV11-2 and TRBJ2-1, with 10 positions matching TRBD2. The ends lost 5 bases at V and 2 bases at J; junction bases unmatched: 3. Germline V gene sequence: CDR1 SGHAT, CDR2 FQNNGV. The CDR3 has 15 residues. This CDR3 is CASSKREGTYNEQFF. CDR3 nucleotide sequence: TGTGCCAGCAGCAAGCGGGAGGGAACCTACAATGAGCAGTTCTTC.

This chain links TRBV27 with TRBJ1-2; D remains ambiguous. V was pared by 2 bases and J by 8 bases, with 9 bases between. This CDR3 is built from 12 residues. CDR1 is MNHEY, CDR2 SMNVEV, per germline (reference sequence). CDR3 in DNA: TGTGCCAGCAGTTTAAACATGGAGGGCTACACCTTC. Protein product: CASSLNMEGYTF.

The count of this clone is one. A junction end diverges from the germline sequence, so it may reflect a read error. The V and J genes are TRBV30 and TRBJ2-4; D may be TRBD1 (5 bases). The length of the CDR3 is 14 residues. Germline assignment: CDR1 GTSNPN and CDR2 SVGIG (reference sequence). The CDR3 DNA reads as TGTGCCTGGAGTGTAAGGCAGGGTATTAACAGTCAGTACTTC. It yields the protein CAWSVRQGINSQYF.

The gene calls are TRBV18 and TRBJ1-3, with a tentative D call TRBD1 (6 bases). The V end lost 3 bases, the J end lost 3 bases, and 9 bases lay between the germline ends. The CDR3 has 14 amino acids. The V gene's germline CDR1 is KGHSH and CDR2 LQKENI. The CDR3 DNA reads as TGTGCCAGCTCACCCAGGGGAGATGGAAACACCATATATTTT. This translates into CASSPRGDGNTIYF.

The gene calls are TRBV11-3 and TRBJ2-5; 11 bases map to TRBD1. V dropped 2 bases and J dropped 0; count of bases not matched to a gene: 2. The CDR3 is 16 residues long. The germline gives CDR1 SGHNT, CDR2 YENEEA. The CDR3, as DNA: TGTGCCAGCAGCTTACGGGACAGGGGGTACCAAGAGACCCAGTACTTC. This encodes CASSLRDRGYQETQYF.

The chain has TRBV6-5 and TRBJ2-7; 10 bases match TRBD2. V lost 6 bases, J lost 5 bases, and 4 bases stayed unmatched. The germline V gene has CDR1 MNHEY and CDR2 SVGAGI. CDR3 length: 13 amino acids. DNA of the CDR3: TGTGCCAGCAGCGGGACTAGCGACCACGAGCAGTACTTC. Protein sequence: CASSGTSDHEQYF.

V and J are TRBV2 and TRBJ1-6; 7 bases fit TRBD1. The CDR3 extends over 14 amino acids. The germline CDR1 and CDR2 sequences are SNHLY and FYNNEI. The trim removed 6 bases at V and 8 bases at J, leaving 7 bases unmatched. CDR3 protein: CASRRQGVYSPLHF. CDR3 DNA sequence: TGTGCCAGCAGGAGACAGGGAGTTTATTCACCCCTCCACTTT.

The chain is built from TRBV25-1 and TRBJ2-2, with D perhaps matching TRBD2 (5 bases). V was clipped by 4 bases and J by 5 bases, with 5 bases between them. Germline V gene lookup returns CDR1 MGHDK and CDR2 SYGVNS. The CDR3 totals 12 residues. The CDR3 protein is CASSGLTGELFF. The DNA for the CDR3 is TGTGCCAGCAGTGGACTAACCGGGGAGCTGTTTTTT. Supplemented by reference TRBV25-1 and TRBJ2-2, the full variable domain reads EADIYQTPRYLVIGTGKKITLECSQTMGHDKMYWYQQDPGMELHLIHYSYGVNSTEKGDLSSESTVSRIRTEHFPLTLESARPSHTSQYLCASSGLTGELFFGEGSRLTVL.

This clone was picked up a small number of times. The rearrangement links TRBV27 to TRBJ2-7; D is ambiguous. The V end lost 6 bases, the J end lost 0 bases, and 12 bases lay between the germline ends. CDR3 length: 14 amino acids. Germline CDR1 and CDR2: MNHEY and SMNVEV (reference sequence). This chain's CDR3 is CASSSTYSSYEQYF. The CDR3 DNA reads TGTGCCAGCAGCTCTACGTATAGCTCCTACGAGCAGTACTTC.

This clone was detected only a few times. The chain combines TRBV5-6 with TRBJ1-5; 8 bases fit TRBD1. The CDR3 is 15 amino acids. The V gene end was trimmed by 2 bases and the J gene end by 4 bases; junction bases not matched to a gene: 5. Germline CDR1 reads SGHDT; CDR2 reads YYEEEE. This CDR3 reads CASSLADRVNQPQHF. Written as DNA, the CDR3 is TGTGCCAGCAGCTTAGCGGACAGGGTGAATCAGCCCCAGCATTTT. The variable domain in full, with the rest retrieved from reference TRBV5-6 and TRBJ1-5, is DAGVTQSPTHLIKTRGQQVTLRCSPKSGHDTVSWYQQALGQGPQFIFQYYEEEERQRGNFPDRFSGHQFPNYSSELNVNALLLGDSALYLCASSLADRVNQPQHFGDGTRLSIL.

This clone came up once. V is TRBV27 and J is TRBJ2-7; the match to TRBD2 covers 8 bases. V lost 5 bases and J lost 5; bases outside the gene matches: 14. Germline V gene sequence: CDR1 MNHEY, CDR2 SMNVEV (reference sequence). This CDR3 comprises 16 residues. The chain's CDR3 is CASSAFGAAGEHEQYF. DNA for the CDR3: TGTGCCAGCAGTGCTTTCGGGGCAGCGGGAGAGCACGAGCAGTACTTC.

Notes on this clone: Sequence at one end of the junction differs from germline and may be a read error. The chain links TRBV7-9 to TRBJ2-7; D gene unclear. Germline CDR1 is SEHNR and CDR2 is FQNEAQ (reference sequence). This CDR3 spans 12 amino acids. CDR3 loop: CSSSLGLDEQYF. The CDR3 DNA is TGTTCCAGCAGCTTAGGATTAGACGAGCAGTACTTC.

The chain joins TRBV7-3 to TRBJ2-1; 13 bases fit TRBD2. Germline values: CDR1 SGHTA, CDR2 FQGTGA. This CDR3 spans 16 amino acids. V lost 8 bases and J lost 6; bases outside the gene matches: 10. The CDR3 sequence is CASGLSGLAGLNEQFF. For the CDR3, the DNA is TGTGCCAGCGGTCTATCGGGACTAGCGGGGCTCAATGAGCAGTTCTTC.

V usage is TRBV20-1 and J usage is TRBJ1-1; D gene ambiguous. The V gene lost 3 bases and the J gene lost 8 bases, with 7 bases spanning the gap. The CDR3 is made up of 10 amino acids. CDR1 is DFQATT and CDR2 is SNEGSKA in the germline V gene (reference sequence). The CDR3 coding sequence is TGCAGTGCTAGCGGAGAAGAAGCTTTCTTT. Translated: CSASGEEAFF.